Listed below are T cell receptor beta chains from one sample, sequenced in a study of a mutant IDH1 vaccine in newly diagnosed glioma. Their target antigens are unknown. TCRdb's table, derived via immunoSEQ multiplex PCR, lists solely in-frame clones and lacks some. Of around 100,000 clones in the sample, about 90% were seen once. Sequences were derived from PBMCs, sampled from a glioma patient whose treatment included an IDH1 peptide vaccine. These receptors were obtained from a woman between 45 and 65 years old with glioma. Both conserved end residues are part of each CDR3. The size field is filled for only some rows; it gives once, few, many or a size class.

CASSFISALSYEQYF | TRBJ2-7 | TRBV28 | -
CAWSVRGLYSTDTQYF | TRBJ2-3 | TRBV30 | -
CASTTQGGSGGELFF | TRBJ2-2 | TRBV9 | -
CASSYQGGTEAFF | TRBJ1-1 | TRBV7-3 | -
CASSPLRSTNEKLFF | TRBJ1-4 | TRBV5-1 | -
CASSPPSGRANTGELFF | TRBJ2-2 | TRBV7-9 | -
CASSSATPNEKLFF | TRBJ1-4 | TRBV5-1 | -
CASSPQTPQVYEQYF | TRBJ2-7 | TRBV28 | -
CASRLAGGPHEQFF | TRBJ2-1 | TRBV27 | -
CASRLDGTGWNGELFF | TRBJ2-2 | TRBV28 | -
CASSLQPNYGYTF | TRBJ1-2 | TRBV27 | -
CASSLDRNNQPQHF | TRBJ1-5 | TRBV5-4 | -
CAWSADRRQPQHF | TRBJ1-5 | TRBV30 | -
CASSLGTSGTAGYNEQFF | TRBJ2-1 | TRBV4-2 | -
CASSTPAGGFGEQFF | TRBJ2-1 | TRBV28 | -
CASSFWTANTGELFF | TRBJ2-2 | TRBV11-2 | -
CASSPQPRGTEAFF | TRBJ1-1 | TRBV18 | -
CAIRSTRRTSPVTDTQYF | TRBJ2-3 | TRBV10-3 | -
CAWRPLEANYGYTF | TRBJ1-2 | TRBV30 | -
CASRQGSGQPQHF | TRBJ1-5 | TRBV2 | -
CASILQGRGEQFF | TRBJ2-1 | TRBV2 | once
CASSLFSSGSPDTQYF | TRBJ2-3 | TRBV5-1 | -
CASSLEDPYTGEQFF | TRBJ2-1 | TRBV5-8 | -
CASSPPRGQLYNEQFF | TRBJ2-1 | TRBV18 | few
CASSAGGTYEQYF | TRBJ2-7 | TRBV10-1 | -
CATHSGASYNEQFF | TRBJ2-1 | TRBV27 | once
CASGRGRTEAFF | TRBJ1-1 | TRBV5-5 | -
CASSRGLVLYEQYF | TRBJ2-7 | TRBV4-1 | -
CASSLSHYRGRSPLHF | TRBJ1-6 | TRBV11-2 | -
CASSYREGAQPQHF | TRBJ1-5 | TRBV6-5 | -
CASSLVGVGTDTQYF | TRBJ2-3 | TRBV5-6 | -
CASSSGHGNTEAFF | TRBJ1-1 | TRBV5-6 | -
CASSGERKETQYF | TRBJ2-5 | TRBV10-1 | -
CSVEDRWGRGVF | TRBJ2-4 | TRBV29-1 | -
CASRNSLTYLYEQYF | TRBJ2-7 | TRBV27 | -
CASSLRTRPEAFF | TRBJ1-1 | TRBV13 | few
CAWTSGGFEQYF | TRBJ2-7 | TRBV30 | once
CASSWGQTMMPLHF | TRBJ1-6 | TRBV7-9 | -
CASSLNRGTDTQYF | TRBJ2-3 | TRBV5-1 | -
CASSLGASGTGELFF | TRBJ2-2 | TRBV5-5 | -
CASSDQQGGYTGELFF | TRBJ2-2 | TRBV2 | -
CASSTTGGAADTQYF | TRBJ2-3 | TRBV28 | -
CASMGQGAGNEQFF | TRBJ2-1 | TRBV19 | once
CASSPSLTEQYF | TRBJ2-7 | TRBV6-5 | -
CASTPRTGGAGTEAFF | TRBJ1-1 | TRBV28 | -
CAISPGTGGAYEQYF | TRBJ2-7 | TRBV10-3 | -
CASSQWGGNQPQHF | TRBJ1-5 | TRBV28 | -
CASSPLGQGNTGELFF | TRBJ2-2 | TRBV4-2 | -